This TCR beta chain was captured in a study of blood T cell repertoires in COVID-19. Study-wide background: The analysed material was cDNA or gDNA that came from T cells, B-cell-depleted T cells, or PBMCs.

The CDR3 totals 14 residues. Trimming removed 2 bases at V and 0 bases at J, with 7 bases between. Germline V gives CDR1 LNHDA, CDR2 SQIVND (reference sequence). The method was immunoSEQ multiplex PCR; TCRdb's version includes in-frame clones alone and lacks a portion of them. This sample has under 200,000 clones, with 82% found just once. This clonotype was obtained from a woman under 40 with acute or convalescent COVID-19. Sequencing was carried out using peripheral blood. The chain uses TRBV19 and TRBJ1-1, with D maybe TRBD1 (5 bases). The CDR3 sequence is CASSITGVNTEAFF. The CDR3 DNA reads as TGTGCCAGTAGTATAACAGGCGTGAACACTGAAGCTTTCTTT.